This T cell receptor beta chain derives from a study of cytomegalovirus exposure and HLA in healthy donors. Study-wide results and limits: The study put around 180 TCR beta chains on its list as cytomegalovirus-associated. Using the classifier, cytomegalovirus status was reportedly diagnosed with high specificity and sensitivity.

Donors were ostensibly healthy at sampling, although undocumented immune exposures were probable. Primers included in the PCR were 60 Vbeta and 13 Jbeta primers. Source study methods: Unique TCR beta chains totaled roughly 80 million in a later count, with 8.5 million to 12 million of them shared. Profiled with immunoSEQ multiplex PCR; TCRdb holds only in-frame clones, not every one. V, J and clone size reflect that table, while D and trimming were determined from the DNA. The data show 90,000 to 100,000 clones, 80% seen once. Worth noting for this clone: The antigen is unknown.

The germline V gene encodes CDR1 SGHKS and CDR2 YYEKEE (reference sequence). The CDR3 contains 14 residues. Trimming cost V 4 bases and J 5 bases; bases outside gene matches: 8. This TCR derives from a man in his late teens or twenties in good health and CMV-seronegative. The gene calls are TRBV5-5 and TRBJ1-1; the match to TRBD1 covers 7 bases. Sequencing used PBMCs. CDR3 in amino acids: CASSQDRVGTEAFF. The CDR3 DNA follows: TGTGCCAGCAGCCAAGACAGGGTAGGGACTGAAGCTTTCTTT.